This T cell receptor (beta chain) was sequenced in a study of T-cell memory formation after mild COVID-19. Germline CDR1 SGHKS, CDR2 YYEKEE (reference sequence). This CDR3 spans 12 amino acids. V dropped 4 bases and J dropped 5 bases, with 9 bases sitting between them. This clonotype was detected many times. Using its own MiXCR run on the 5' RACE reads, TCRdb lists one record per CDR3 protein. This sample has about 470,000 distinct CDR3 sequences, with 20% to 30% found just once. The V call is TRBV5-5, the J call TRBJ2-5; D is unresolved. Sequenced sample: PBMCs or a T cell subset sorted from them (not recorded which). The sequence was collected from an adult woman who had mild COVID-19 (a few samples of this study predate the infection). Cell type and time point are not known. The CDR3 coding sequence is TGTGCCAGCAGCCCTGCTAGTGAGACCCAGTACTTC. Its translation: CASSPASETQYF.